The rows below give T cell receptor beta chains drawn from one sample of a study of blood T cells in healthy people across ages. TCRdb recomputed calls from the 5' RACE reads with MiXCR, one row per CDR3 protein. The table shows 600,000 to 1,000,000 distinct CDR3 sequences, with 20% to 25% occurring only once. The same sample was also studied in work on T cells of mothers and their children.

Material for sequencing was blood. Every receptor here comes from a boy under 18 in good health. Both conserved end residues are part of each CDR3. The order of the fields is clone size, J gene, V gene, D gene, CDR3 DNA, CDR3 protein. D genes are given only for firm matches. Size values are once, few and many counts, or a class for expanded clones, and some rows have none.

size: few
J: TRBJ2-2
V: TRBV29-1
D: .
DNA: TGCAGCGCCTGGACAGATTTCACCGGGGAGCTGTTTTTT
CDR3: CSAWTDFTGELFF

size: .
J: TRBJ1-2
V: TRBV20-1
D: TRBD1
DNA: TGCAGTGCTAGGGACCAGGGGGACTATGGCTACACCTTC
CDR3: CSARDQGDYGYTF

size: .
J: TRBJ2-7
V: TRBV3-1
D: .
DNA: TGTGCCAGCAGCCAAGAGACGCGTCGGGAGTTCAAGACGCAGTACTTC
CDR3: CASSQETRREFKTQYF

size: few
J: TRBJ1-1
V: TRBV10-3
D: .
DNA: TGTGCCATCAGTGCGGTAGGGGACACTGAAGCTTTCTTT
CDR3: CAISAVGDTEAFF

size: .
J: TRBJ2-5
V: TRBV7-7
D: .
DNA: TGTGCTAGCAGCCGTGGACAAGGTCCTTCGGAGACCCAGTACTTC
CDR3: CASSRGQGPSETQYF

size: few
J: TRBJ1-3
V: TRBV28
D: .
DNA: TGTGCCAGCAGTCTCGGGGACACCGTCTCTGGAAACACCATATATTTT
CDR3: CASSLGDTVSGNTIYF

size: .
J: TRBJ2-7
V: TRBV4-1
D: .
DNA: TGCGCCAGCCAAGATAGGGGGGGTTCCTACGAGCAGTACTTC
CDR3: CASQDRGGSYEQYF

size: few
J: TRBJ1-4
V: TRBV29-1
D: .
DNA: TGCAGCGTTGAAATAGCGGGGGAAAAACTGTTTTTT
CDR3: CSVEIAGEKLFF

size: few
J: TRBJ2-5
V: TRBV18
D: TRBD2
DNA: TGTGCCAGCTCATCGCCGGGACTAGCGGGGCTGGAGACCCAGTACTTC
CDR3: CASSSPGLAGLETQYF

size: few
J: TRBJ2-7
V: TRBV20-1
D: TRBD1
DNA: TGCAGTGCTTTGACAGGGTCCTACGAGCAGTACTTC
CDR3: CSALTGSYEQYF

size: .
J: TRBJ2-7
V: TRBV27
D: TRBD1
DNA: TGTGCCAGCAGTCGACGACAGGGTTCCTCCTACGAGCAGTACTTC
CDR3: CASSRRQGSSYEQYF

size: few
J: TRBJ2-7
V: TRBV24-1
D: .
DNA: TGTGCCACCAGTGCCGGTACGGTTAACTCCTACGAGCAGTACTTC
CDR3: CATSAGTVNSYEQYF

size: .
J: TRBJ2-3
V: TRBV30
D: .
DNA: TGTGCCTGGATTGGAAGGACAGATACGCAGTATTTT
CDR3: CAWIGRTDTQYF

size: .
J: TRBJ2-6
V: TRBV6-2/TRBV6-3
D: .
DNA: TGTGCCAGCCTAGCCCAACATGGGGCCAACGTCCTGACTTTC
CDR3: CASLAQHGANVLTF

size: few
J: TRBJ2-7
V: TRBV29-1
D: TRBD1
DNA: TGCAGCGTTGAATCACAGGGGGGCCACGAGCAGTACTTC
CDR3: CSVESQGGHEQYF

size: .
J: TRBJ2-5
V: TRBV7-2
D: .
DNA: TGTGCCAGCAGCCGATCGTCTACAGAGACCCAGTACTTC
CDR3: CASSRSSTETQYF

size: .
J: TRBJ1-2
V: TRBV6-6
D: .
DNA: TGTGCCAGCAGTCTCGGGGCCCCTAGAGGCTACACCTTC
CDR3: CASSLGAPRGYTF

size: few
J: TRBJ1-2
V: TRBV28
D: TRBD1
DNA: TGTGCCAGCAGTCTATACCGGGACAGGGTTGAATATGGCTACACCTTC
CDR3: CASSLYRDRVEYGYTF

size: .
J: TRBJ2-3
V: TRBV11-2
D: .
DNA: TGTGCCAGCAGGACGTTCCGAGATACGCAGTATTTT
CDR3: CASRTFRDTQYF

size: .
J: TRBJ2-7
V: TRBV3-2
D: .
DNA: TGTGCCAGCAGCCAATTGATCTTC
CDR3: CASSQLIF

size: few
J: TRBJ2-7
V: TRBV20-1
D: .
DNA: TGCAGTGCTAGAGCCCCGAGGACAGCCTACGAGCAGTACTTC
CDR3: CSARAPRTAYEQYF

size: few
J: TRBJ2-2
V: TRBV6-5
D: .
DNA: TGTGCCAGCAGTTTCGGAGACCCCCGTCCCGGGGAGCTGTTTTTT
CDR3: CASSFGDPRPGELFF

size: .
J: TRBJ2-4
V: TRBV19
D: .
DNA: TGTGCCAGTAGTATTTCGACACAGAAAAACATTCAGTACTTC
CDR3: CASSISTQKNIQYF

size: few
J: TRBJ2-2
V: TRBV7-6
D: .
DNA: TGTGCCAGCAGTCTCTCGAGCTTTGGTACGAACACCGGGGAGCTGTTTTTT
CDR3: CASSLSSFGTNTGELFF

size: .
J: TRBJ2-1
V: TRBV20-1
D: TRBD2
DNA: TGCAGTGCTTCAATACCTTTAGCGGGGCCCAATGAGCAGTTCTTC
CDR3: CSASIPLAGPNEQFF

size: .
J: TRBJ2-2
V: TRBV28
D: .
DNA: TGTGCCAGCAGTTCCAACCACAATATACTAAACACCGGGGAGCTGTTTTTT
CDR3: CASSSNHNILNTGELFF

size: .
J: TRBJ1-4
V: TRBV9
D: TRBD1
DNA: TGTGCCAGCAGCGTATTGGGGACAGAAAATGAAAAACTGTTTTTT
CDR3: CASSVLGTENEKLFF

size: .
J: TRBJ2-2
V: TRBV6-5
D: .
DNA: TGTGCCAGCACGACCGGGGGGGAGCTGTTTTTT
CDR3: CASTTGGELFF

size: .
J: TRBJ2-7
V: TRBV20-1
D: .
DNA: TGCAGTGCTGGGATAACGGGAGTACGGGACGAGCAGTACTTC
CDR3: CSAGITGVRDEQYF

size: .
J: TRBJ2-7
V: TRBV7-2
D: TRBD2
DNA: TGTGCCAGCAGTCTGACTAGCGGGAGTTCCGAGCAGTACTTC
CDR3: CASSLTSGSSEQYF

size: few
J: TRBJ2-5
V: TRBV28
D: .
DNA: TGTGCCGGCAGTTTAGGGGGTTCGGGCGAGACCCAGTACTTC
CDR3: CAGSLGGSGETQYF

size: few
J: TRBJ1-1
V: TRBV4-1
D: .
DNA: TGCGCCAGCAGCGTGACGGGACAAGGTGCCACTGAAGCTTTCTTT
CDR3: CASSVTGQGATEAFF

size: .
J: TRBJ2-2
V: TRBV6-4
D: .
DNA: TGTGCCAGCAGTGAGGTGGGGGGCACCGGGGAGCTGTTTTTT
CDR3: CASSEVGGTGELFF

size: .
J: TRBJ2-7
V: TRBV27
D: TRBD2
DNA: TGTGCCAGCAGTCCCTCTAGCGGCCATCTTACCTACGAGCAGTACTTC
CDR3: CASSPSSGHLTYEQYF

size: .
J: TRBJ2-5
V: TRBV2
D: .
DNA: TGTGCCAGCACCCCATTGGGTGGGAGAGTGGTTACGGAGACCCAGTACTTC
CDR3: CASTPLGGRVVTETQYF

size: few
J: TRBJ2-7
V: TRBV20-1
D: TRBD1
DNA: TGCAGTGCCACCCAGGGGGCTTCCTACGAGCAGTACTTC
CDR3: CSATQGASYEQYF

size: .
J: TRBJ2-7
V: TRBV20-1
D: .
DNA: TGCAGTGCTACTGGGGTTAGAGGGACCACCAAATACGAGCAGTACTTC
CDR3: CSATGVRGTTKYEQYF

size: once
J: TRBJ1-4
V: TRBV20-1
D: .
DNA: TGCAGTGCTAGAGATCTAGGGGGGGCTCCTAATGAAAAACTGTTTTTT
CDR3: CSARDLGGAPNEKLFF

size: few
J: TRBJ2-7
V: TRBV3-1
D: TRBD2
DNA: TGTGCCAGCAGCCAATGGGGACTAGCGGCGCAGTACTTC
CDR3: CASSQWGLAAQYF

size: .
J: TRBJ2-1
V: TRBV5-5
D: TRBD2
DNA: TGTGCCAGCAGCTCGGTAGCGGGGGCCCACAATGAGCAGTTCTTC
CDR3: CASSSVAGAHNEQFF

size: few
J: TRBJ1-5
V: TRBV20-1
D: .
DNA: TGCAGTGCTAGAGATTACACGGGGTCCCGGCATTTT
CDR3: CSARDYTGSRHF

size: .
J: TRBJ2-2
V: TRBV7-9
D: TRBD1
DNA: TGTGCCAGCAGCAAGGGACAGGCCTCTCCCGGTGGCACCGGGGAGCTGTTTTTT
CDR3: CASSKGQASPGGTGELFF

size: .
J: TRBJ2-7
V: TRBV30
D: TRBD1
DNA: TGTGCCGGGAAGCGGACAGGGGACGACGAGCAGTACTTC
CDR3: CAGKRTGDDEQYF

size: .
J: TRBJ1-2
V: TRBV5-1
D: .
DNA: TGCGCCAGCAGCTTGGTCGTGGGTGAAGGCTACACCTTC
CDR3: CASSLVVGEGYTF

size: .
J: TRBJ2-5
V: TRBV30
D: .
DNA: TGTGCCTGGAGTGTACTGAACAGGGTCCTGGCGGGTCAAGAGACCCAGTACTTC
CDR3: CAWSVLNRVLAGQETQYF

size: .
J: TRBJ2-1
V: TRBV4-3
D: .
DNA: TGCGCCAGCAGCCAAGAATCGACACTCAATGAGCAGTTCTTC
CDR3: CASSQESTLNEQFF